These T cell receptor beta chains were read from a single sample in a study of blood T cells in healthy people across ages. TCRdb reprocessed the 5' RACE reads via MiXCR and lists one record per CDR3 protein. The repertoire holds about 970,000 distinct CDR3 sequences, with 45% to 60% as singletons. The sample consisted of blood. All receptors come from a woman between 55 and 75 years old in good health. Each CDR3 is given with its conserved first and last residue. The order of the fields is V gene, J gene, D gene, clone size, CDR3 protein, CDR3 DNA. A D gene is named only where the DNA matches it firmly. For some rows the clone size is stated as once, few or many, or as a class when expanded; others skip it.

TRBV4-2,TRBJ2-5,.,.,CASSQDESRAQYF,TGTGCCAGCAGCCAAGACGAGAGTAGGGCCCAGTACTTC
TRBV29-1,TRBJ2-3,.,.,CSVVEWSTDTQYF,TGCAGCGTTGTGGAATGGAGCACAGATACGCAGTATTTT
TRBV29-1,TRBJ2-5,.,once,CSAHTRLVETQYF,TGCAGCGCTCACACTAGGCTCGTAGAGACCCAGTACTTC
TRBV4-3,TRBJ1-1,.,few,CASSQTLDTVNTEAFF,TGCGCCAGCAGCCAAACCTTGGACACCGTGAACACTGAAGCTTTCTTT
TRBV6-5,TRBJ2-5,.,.,CASSYSAGGSRETQYF,TGTGCCAGCAGTTACTCGGCTGGGGGTTCGCGGGAGACCCAGTACTTC
TRBV3-1,TRBJ2-2,TRBD2,once,CASMRSGRSGELFF,TGTGCCAGCATGAGAAGCGGGAGGTCCGGGGAGCTGTTTTTT
TRBV20-1,TRBJ1-2,.,.,CSGARVRNYGYTF,TGCAGTGGAGCGAGGGTCAGAAACTATGGCTACACCTTC
TRBV7-2,TRBJ2-7,TRBD1,.,CASSSGTGPPYEQYF,TGTGCCAGCAGCTCCGGGACAGGACCTCCCTACGAGCAGTACTTC
TRBV20-1,TRBJ2-1,.,few,CSASPLRIRLNEQFF,TGCAGTGCTAGTCCTTTGCGTATTCGACTGAATGAGCAGTTCTTC
TRBV5-1,TRBJ2-1,.,once,CASSLWGPGNEQFF,TGCGCCAGCAGCTTATGGGGTCCGGGGAATGAGCAGTTCTTC
TRBV20-1,TRBJ2-5,.,.,CSASSLGGQETQSF,TGCAGTGCTAGTAGTTTAGGGGGACAAGAGACCCAGTCCTTC
TRBV4-1,TRBJ2-7,.,once,CASSQVLVILNNEQYF,TGCGCCAGCAGCCAAGTTTTGGTAATCCTTAACAATGAGCAGTACTTC
TRBV29-1,TRBJ2-7,TRBD1,many,CSAGDRVYEQYF,TGCAGCGCAGGGGACAGGGTCTACGAGCAGTACTTC
TRBV4-2,TRBJ2-3,TRBD2,.,CASSQDRQDGRITDTQYF,TGTGCCAGCAGCCAAGACCGGCAGGACGGGAGGATCACAGATACGCAGTATTTT